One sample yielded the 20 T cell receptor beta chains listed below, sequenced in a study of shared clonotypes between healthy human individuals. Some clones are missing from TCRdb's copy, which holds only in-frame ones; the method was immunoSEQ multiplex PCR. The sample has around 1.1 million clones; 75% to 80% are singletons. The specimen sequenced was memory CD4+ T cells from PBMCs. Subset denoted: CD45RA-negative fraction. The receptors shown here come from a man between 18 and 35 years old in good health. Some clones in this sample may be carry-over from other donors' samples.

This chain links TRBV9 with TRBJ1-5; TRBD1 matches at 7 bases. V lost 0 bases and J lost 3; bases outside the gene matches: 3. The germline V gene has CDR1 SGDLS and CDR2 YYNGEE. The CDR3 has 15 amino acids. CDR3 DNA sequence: TGTGCCAGCAGCGTAGGGACAGGTGACAATCAGCCCCAGCATTTT. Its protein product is CASSVGTGDNQPQHF.

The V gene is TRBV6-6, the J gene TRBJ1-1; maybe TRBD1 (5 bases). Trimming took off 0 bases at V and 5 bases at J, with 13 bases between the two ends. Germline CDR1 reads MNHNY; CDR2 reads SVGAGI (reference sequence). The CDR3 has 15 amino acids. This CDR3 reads CASSYSFQGGTEAFF. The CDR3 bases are TGTGCCAGCAGTTACTCGTTTCAGGGAGGGACTGAAGCTTTCTTT.

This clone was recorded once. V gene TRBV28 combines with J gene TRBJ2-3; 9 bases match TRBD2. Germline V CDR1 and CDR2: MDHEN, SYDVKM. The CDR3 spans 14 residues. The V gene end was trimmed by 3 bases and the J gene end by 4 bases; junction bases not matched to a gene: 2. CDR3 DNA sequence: TGTGCCAGCAGTTTGATAGCGGGGGCAGATACGCAGTATTTT. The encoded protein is CASSLIAGADTQYF.

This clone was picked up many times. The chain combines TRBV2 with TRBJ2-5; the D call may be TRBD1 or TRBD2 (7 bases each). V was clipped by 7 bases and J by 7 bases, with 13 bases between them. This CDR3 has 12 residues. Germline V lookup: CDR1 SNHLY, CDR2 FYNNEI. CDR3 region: CASNVRGGTQYF. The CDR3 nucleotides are TGTGCCAGCAACGTCAGGGGGGGGACCCAGTACTTC.

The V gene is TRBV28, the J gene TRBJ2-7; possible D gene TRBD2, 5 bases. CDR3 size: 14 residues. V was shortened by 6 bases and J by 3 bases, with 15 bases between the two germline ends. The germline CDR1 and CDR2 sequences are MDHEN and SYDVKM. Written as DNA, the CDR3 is TGTGCCAGCAGCCCCTCTACGGAGGTCTACGAGCAGTACTTC. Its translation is CASSPSTEVYEQYF.

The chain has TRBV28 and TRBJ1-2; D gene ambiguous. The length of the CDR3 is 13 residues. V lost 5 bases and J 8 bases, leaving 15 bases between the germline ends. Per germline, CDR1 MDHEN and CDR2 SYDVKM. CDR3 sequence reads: CASSKDGLVGYTF. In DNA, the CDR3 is TGTGCCAGCAGTAAAGACGGCCTTGTGGGCTACACCTTC.

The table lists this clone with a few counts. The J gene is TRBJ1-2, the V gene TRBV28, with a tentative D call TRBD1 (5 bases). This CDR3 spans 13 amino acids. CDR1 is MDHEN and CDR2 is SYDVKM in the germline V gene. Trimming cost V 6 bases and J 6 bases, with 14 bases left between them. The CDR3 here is CASRRGPENGYTF. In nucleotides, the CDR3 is TGTGCCAGCAGGAGGGGCCCTGAGAATGGCTACACCTTC.

Here the CDR3 DNA reads TGTGCCAGCAGCTCGGCTGGTACAGATACGCAGTATTTT. Translated, it gives CASSSAGTDTQYF. The chain couples TRBV7-9 to TRBJ2-3; no clear D gene. CDR1 is SEHNR and CDR2 is FQNEAQ in the germline V gene (reference sequence). The CDR3 length is 13 residues. The ends were cut back, 4 bases at V and 3 bases at J, with 8 bases in the middle.

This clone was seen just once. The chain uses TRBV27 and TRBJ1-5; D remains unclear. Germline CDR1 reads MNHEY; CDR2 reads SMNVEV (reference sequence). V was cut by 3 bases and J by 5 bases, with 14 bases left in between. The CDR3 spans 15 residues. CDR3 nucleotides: TGTGCCAGCAGTTTGCGCAGACCCCTCTATCAGCCCCAGCATTTT. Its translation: CASSLRRPLYQPQHF.

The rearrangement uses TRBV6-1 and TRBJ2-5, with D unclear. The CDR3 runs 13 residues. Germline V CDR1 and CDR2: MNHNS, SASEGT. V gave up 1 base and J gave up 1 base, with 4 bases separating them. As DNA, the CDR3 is TGTGCCAGCAGTGAAGACAGCCAAGAGACCCAGTACTTC. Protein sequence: CASSEDSQETQYF.

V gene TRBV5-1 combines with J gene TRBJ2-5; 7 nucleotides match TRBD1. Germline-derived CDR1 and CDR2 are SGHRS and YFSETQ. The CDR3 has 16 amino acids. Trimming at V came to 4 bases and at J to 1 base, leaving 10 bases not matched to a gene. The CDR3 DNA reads TGCGCCAGCAGCCTGACCAGGGGGATGACCCAAGAGACCCAGTACTTC. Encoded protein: CASSLTRGMTQETQYF.

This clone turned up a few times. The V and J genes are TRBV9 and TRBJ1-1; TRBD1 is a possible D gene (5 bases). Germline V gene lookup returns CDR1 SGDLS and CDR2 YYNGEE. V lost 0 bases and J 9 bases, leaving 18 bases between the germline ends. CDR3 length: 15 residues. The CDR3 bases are TGTGCCAGCAGCGTAGTGGCCGGGGACGGGGATCAAGCTTTCTTT. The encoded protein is CASSVVAGDGDQAFF.

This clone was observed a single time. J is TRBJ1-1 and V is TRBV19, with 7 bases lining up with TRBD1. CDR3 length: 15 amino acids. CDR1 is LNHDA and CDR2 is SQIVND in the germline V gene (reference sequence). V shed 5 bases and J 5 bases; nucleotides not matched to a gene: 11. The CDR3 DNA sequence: TGTGCCAGTAGTCCCCGGACAGGATTGGGGACTGAAGCTTTCTTT. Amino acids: CASSPRTGLGTEAFF.

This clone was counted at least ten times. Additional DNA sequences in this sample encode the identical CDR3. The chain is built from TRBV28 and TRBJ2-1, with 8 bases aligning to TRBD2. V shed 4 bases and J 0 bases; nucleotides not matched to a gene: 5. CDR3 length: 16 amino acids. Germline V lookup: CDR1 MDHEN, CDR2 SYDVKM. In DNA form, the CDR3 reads TGTGCCAGCAGTTCCCCCGGGACTAGCTCCTACAATGAGCAGTTCTTC. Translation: CASSSPGTSSYNEQFF.

The CDR3 loop is CASSLGGYRTDTQYF. The CDR3 DNA reads as TGCGCCAGCAGCTTGGGGGGGTATCGCACAGATACGCAGTATTTT. The chain links TRBV5-1 to TRBJ2-3; D assignment may be TRBD1 or TRBD2 (5 bases each). The CDR3 covers 15 residues. V lost 0 bases to trimming and J lost 1 base, with 9 bases between them. CDR1 and CDR2 (germline): SGHRS, YFSETQ.

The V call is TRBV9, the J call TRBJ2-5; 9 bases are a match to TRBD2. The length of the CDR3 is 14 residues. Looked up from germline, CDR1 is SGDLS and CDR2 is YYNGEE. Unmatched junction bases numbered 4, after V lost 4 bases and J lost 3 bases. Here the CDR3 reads CASSFSGSEETQYF. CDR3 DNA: TGTGCCAGCAGCTTTAGCGGGAGCGAAGAGACCCAGTACTTC.

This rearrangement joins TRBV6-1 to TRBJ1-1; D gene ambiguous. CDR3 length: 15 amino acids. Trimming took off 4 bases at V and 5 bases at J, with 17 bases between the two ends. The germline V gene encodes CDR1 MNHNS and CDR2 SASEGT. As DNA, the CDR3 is TGTGCCAGCAGTGTCCTCGTCGGTGTTCGGACTGAAGCTTTCTTT. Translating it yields CASSVLVGVRTEAFF.

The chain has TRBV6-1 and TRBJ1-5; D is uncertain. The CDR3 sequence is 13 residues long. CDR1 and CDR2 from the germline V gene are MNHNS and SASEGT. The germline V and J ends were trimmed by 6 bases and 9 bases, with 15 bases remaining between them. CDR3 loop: CASSVDPNGPQHF. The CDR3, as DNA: TGTGCCAGCAGCGTCGATCCCAACGGGCCCCAGCATTTT.

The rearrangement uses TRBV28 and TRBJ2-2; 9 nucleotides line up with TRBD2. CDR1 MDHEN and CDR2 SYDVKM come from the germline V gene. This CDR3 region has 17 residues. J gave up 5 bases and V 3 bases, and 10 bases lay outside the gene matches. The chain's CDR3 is CASSLRLGLAGTGELFF. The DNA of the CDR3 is TGTGCCAGCAGTTTGAGGCTCGGCCTAGCGGGGACCGGGGAGCTGTTTTTT.

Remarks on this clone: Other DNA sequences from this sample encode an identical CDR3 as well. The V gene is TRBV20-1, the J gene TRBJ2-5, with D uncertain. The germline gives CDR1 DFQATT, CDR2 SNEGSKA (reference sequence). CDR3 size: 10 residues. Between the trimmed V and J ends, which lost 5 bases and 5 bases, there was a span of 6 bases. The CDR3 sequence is CSAPRETQYF. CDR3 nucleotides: TGCAGTGCTCCCCGGGAGACCCAGTACTTC.